This note documents a single T cell receptor beta chain sequence. The antigen is unknown. UMIs accompanied the 5'RACE template switching by which TCR beta cDNA was made. From the 5' RACE reads, TCRdb lists one entry per CDR3 protein and no DNA. This sample's table has about 390,000 distinct CDR3 sequences. These data come from a study of T cells expressing NK-cell markers. In the study overall: Seven of the eight sequenced donors were classified as HCMV-seropositive, and one was classified as seronegative.

Germline assignment: CDR1 MGHRA and CDR2 YSYEKL. The CDR3 contains 14 residues. Whole-study findings and limits: HCMV specificity was not established for the expanded NKG2C+ T cell clones.

The source of this sequence is a woman aged 50 to 60 in good health. Specimen: blood T cells: a sorted CD56 or NKG2C T cell subset, CD4+ or CD8+ T cells, or bulk PBMC T cells (not recorded which). The rearrangement joins TRBV4-1 to TRBJ2-1; TCRdb lists TRBD2, though no DNA is available to test this call. The CDR3 spells CASSQPSGSNEQFF.